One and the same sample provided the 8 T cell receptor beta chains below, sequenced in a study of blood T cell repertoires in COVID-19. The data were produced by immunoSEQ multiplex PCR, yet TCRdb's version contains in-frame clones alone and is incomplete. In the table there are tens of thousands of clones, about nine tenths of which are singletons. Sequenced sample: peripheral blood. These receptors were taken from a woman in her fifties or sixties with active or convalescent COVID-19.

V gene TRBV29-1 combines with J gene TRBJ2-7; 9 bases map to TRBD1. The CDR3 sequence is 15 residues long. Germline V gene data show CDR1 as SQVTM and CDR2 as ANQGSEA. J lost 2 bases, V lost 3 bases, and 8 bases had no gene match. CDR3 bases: TGCAGCGTTGAGGGGGGACAGGGACAAACCTACGAGCAGTACTTC. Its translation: CSVEGGQGQTYEQYF.

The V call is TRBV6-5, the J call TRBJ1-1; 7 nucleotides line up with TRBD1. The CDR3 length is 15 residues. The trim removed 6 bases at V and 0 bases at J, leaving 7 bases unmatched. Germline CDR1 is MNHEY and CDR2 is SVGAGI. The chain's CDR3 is CASRATGLMNTEAFF. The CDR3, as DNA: TGTGCCAGCAGAGCGACAGGGCTCATGAACACTGAAGCTTTCTTT.

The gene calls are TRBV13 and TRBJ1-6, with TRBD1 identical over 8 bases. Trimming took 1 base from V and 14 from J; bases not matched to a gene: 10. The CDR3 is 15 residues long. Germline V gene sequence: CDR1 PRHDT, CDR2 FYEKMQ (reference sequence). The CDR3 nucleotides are TGTGCCAGCAGCTTAGAGGCAGGGGGCGCGCCAGCCCTCCACTTT. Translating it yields CASSLEAGGAPALHF.

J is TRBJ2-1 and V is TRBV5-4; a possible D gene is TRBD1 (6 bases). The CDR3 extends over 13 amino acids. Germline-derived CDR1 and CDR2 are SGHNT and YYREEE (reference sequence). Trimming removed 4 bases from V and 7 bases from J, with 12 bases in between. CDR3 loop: CASSLPRGNEQFF. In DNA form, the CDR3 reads TGTGCCAGCAGCCTCCCGAGGGGGAATGAGCAGTTCTTC.

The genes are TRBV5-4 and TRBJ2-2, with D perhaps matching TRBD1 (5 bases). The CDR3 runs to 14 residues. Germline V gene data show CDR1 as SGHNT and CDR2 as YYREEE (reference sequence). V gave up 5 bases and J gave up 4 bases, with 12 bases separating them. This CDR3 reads CASRVLGLTGELFF. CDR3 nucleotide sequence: TGTGCCAGCAGGGTCTTGGGGCTCACCGGGGAGCTGTTTTTT.

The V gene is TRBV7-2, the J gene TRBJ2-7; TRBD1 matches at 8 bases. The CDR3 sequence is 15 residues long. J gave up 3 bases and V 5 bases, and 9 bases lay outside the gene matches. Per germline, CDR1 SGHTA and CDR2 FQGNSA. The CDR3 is CASSPGRDRYYEQYF. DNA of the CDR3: TGTGCCAGCAGCCCGGGCAGGGACAGGTACTACGAGCAGTACTTC.

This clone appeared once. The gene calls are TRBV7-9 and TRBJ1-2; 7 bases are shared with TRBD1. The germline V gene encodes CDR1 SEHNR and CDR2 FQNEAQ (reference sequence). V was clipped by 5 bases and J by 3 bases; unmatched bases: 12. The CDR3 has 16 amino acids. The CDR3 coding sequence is TGTGCCAGCAGCCGAAGACAGGGAAATTTCGACTATGGCTACACCTTC. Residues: CASSRRQGNFDYGYTF.

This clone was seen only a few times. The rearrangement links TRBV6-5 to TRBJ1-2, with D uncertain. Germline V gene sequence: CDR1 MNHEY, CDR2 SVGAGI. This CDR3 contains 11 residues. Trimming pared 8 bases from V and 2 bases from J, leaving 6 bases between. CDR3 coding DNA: TGTGCCAGCTCGGGGAACTATGGCTACACCTTC. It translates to CASSGNYGYTF.